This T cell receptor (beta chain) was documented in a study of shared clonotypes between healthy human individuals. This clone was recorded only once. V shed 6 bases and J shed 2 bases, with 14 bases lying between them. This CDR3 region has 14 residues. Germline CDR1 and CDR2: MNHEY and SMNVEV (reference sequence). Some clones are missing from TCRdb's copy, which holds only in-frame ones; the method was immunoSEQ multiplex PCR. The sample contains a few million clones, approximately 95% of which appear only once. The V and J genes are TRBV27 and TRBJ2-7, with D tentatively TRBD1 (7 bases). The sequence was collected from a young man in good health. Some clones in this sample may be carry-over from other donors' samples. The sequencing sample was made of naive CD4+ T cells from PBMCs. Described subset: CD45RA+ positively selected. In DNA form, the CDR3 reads TGTGCCAGCAGCCTACAGGGGACTGCCTACGAGCAGTACTTC. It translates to CASSLQGTAYEQYF.